This T cell receptor (beta chain) stems from a study of cytomegalovirus exposure and HLA in healthy donors. Study as a whole: An early release of data contained about 85 million unique TCRs, which came from HLA-typed donors. Overall study findings and caveats: Reports indicated that the classifier achieved high specificity and sensitivity in diagnosing cytomegalovirus status.

PCR used 60 Vbeta primers and 13 Jbeta primers. Original data processing: Counted up in a later analysis, unique TCR beta chains came to some 82 million, with around 10 million shared. Clones were sequenced by immunoSEQ multiplex PCR, and TCRdb holds only the in-frame ones, with some missing. V, J and clone size reflect that table, while D and trimming were determined from the DNA. The profile shows roughly 200,000 clones, roughly 73% of them singletons. The V gene's germline CDR1 is KGHSH and CDR2 LQKENI. The CDR3 is 13 amino acids. V lost 3 bases, J lost 6 bases, and 1 base stayed unmatched. The sample holds a few counts of this clone. What it binds is not known.

This TCR was recovered from a woman in her 30s in good health and CMV-seronegative. This chain uses TRBV18 with TRBJ1-2; TRBD1 matches at 10 bases. The sample was PBMCs. The CDR3 here is CASSPTGGDGYTF. Here the CDR3 DNA reads TGTGCCAGCTCACCGACAGGGGGCGATGGCTACACCTTC.